The rows below give T cell receptor beta chains drawn from one sample of a study of T cells in localized non-small cell lung cancer. The repertoire was sequenced with immunoSEQ multiplex PCR; TCRdb's copy has only in-frame clones and lacks some. The table shows over 45,000 clones, with over 85% occurring only once. The source material was peripheral blood, sampled before any cancer treatment. These receptors were collected from a man between 40 and 70 years old with stage I squamous cell lung carcinoma. Each CDR3 is given without its conserved first and last residue. Each record gives: J gene, clone size, V gene, CDR3 protein. Rows may omit the clone size; those that give it use once, few, many or a size class.

j_call: TRBJ1-1
clone_size: .
v_call: TRBV2
cdr3_aa: ASTMDSNTEAF

j_call: TRBJ2-7
clone_size: once
v_call: TRBV7-9
cdr3_aa: ASSLGVAGEDEQY

j_call: TRBJ1-2
clone_size: .
v_call: TRBV6-5
cdr3_aa: ASSQRGSYGYT

j_call: TRBJ2-5
clone_size: .
v_call: TRBV7-3
cdr3_aa: ASSLSATPAVGETQY

j_call: TRBJ2-5
clone_size: .
v_call: TRBV7-8
cdr3_aa: ASSRWDDQETQY

j_call: TRBJ2-1
clone_size: .
v_call: TRBV10-3
cdr3_aa: AISESGREWANEQF

j_call: TRBJ1-4
clone_size: .
v_call: TRBV28
cdr3_aa: ASSLHRVPSTNEKLF

j_call: TRBJ2-3
clone_size: .
v_call: TRBV27
cdr3_aa: ASSAYLGFTPDTQY

j_call: TRBJ2-7
clone_size: .
v_call: TRBV11-2
cdr3_aa: ASRGAFAY

j_call: TRBJ1-1
clone_size: once
v_call: TRBV7-6
cdr3_aa: ASSLVVLNTEAF

j_call: TRBJ2-2
clone_size: .
v_call: TRBV7-2
cdr3_aa: ASSLTSSNTGELF

j_call: TRBJ2-1
clone_size: .
v_call: TRBV5-1
cdr3_aa: ASSLTGTANSYNEQF

j_call: TRBJ2-3
clone_size: once
v_call: TRBV29-1
cdr3_aa: SVPAPPDTQY

j_call: TRBJ2-3
clone_size: .
v_call: TRBV7-3
cdr3_aa: ASSLRTGDDTQY

j_call: TRBJ2-7
clone_size: .
v_call: TRBV19
cdr3_aa: ASSIRRGPYEQY

j_call: TRBJ2-5
clone_size: .
v_call: TRBV7-2
cdr3_aa: ASSSAGMRKTQY

j_call: TRBJ1-5
clone_size: .
v_call: TRBV2
cdr3_aa: ASSEGTGSHNQPQH